The clone carrying this T cell receptor beta chain was seen a few times. What it binds is not known. The data are from a study of T-cell memory formation after mild COVID-19. Broader study findings: Whereas later expanders leaned CD4+, clones contracting day 15 to 85 showed a balanced CD4/CD8 makeup. Whether second-wave clones peaking at day 37 were SARS-CoV-2 specific went unconfirmed. Clones which contracted sat mainly in CM and EM if CD4+, and in EMRA if CD8+.

Germline lookup yields CDR1 LGHNA and CDR2 YNFKEQ. Trimming took off 3 bases at V and 6 bases at J, with 11 bases between the two ends. This CDR3 spans 13 amino acids. It was 5'RACE with constant-segment primers that produced the TCR alpha and TCR beta cDNA libraries, which carried sample barcodes and UMIs. In TCRdb, the 5' RACE reads were re-called with MiXCR into one record per CDR3 protein. The top ten clones hold around a fifth of a sample with about 310,000 distinct CDR3 sequences, approximately 15% of them seen once. Material for sequencing was PBMCs or a T cell subset sorted from them (not recorded which). V and J are TRBV4-2 and TRBJ1-1; no clear D. This TCR came from a man younger than 30 who had mild COVID-19 (a few samples of this study predate the infection). Cell type and time point are not known. CDR3 loop: CASSQAGFPEAFF. CDR3 sequence (DNA): TGTGCCAGCAGCCAGGCGGGGTTCCCTGAAGCTTTCTTT.